Presented here are 5 T cell receptor beta chains from one specimen sequenced in a study of T cell responses to AZD1222 COVID-19 vaccine. Some clones are missing from TCRdb's copy, which holds only in-frame ones; the method was immunoSEQ multiplex PCR. The sample holds 90,000 to 150,000 clones, roughly 88% seen once. Source: peripheral blood, taken on day 0 of AZD1222 vaccination. These receptors all come from an adult in good health.

CDR3 DNA: TGTGCCAGCAGCCAAGTCCTCGGGGGCTCCAGCTATGGCTACACCTTC. It codes for CASSQVLGGSSYGYTF. V gene TRBV14 combines with J gene TRBJ1-2; maybe TRBD1 (6 bases). CDR3 size: 16 residues. Germline CDR1 SGHDN, CDR2 FVKESK. Between the trimmed V and J ends, which lost 1 base and 4 bases, there was a span of 16 bases.

This chain joins TRBV10-3 and TRBJ2-3; D is uncertain. The CDR3 totals 12 residues. Between the trimmed V and J ends, which lost 0 bases and 6 bases, there was a span of 4 bases. The germline gives CDR1 ENHRY, CDR2 SYGVKD. In nucleotides, the CDR3 is TGTGCCATCAGTGAGTCTTCGGATACGCAGTATTTT. This translates into CAISESSDTQYF.

The chain's CDR3 is CASGGDVRTEAFF. The CDR3 DNA reads as TGTGCCAGTGGGGGGGATGTTCGCACTGAAGCTTTCTTT. The chain uses TRBV19 and TRBJ1-1, with D possibly TRBD1 on 5 matching bases. Trimming removed 8 bases from V and 4 bases from J, with 14 bases in between. This CDR3 contains 13 residues. Germline CDR1 reads LNHDA; CDR2 reads SQIVND (reference sequence).

A single count supports this clone. The chain carries TRBV11-2 and TRBJ1-2, with D perhaps TRBD1 (6 bases). The CDR3 length is 16 residues. V lost 1 base to trimming and J lost 3 bases, with 15 bases between them. Germline values: CDR1 SGHAT, CDR2 FQNNGV. CDR3 nucleotide sequence: TGTGCCAGCAGCTTAGTGCGTTCGGGGGGCGACTATGGCTACACCTTC. This sequence encodes CASSLVRSGGDYGYTF.

The genes are TRBV4-2 and TRBJ2-1, with TRBD2 identical over 10 bases. The CDR3 runs 16 residues. CDR1 and CDR2 from the germline V gene are LGHNA and YNFKEQ. Trimming at V came to 0 bases and at J to 3 bases, leaving 2 bases not matched to a gene. The CDR3 region is CASSQDGTSVYNEQFF. The CDR3 nucleotides are TGTGCCAGCAGCCAAGATGGGACTAGCGTCTACAATGAGCAGTTCTTC.